This T cell receptor (beta chain) was retrieved from a study of shared clonotypes between healthy human individuals. The naive CD8 population came from CD45RO-negative cells selected for CCR7, without terminally differentiated effector memory CD45RA+ cells. Method: immunoSEQ multiplex PCR; TCRdb's copy keeps in-frame clones and lacks some. The sample gives just over 2,000,000 clones, over 85% of which show up once; approximately 1.2% is in the top ten. This CDR3 spans 16 amino acids. Germline loops: CDR1 MGHRA, CDR2 YSYEKL. V was shortened by 4 bases and J by 2 bases, with 18 bases between the two germline ends.

This clonotype was sampled from a man between 18 and 29 years old in good health. Sequenced material: naive CD8+ T cells sorted from blood. J is TRBJ2-7 and V is TRBV4-1; TRBD1 is a possible D gene (6 bases). The CDR3 is CASSPQTGQIPYEQYF. The CDR3 region has the DNA TGCGCCAGCAGCCCTCAAACAGGGCAAATACCCTACGAGCAGTACTTC.